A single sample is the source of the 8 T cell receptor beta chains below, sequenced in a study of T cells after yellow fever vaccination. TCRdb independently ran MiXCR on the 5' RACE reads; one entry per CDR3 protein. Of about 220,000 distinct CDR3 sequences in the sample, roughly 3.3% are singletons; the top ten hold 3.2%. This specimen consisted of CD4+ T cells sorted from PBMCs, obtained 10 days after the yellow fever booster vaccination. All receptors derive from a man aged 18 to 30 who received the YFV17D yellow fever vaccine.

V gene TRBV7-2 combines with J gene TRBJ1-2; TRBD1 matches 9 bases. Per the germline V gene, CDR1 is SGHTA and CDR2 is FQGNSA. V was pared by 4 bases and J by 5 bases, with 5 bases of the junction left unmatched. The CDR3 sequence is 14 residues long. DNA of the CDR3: TGTGCCAGCAGCTCCCAAGGACAGGGGTATGGCTACACCTTC. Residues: CASSSQGQGYGYTF.

CDR3 nucleotides: TGTGCCAGCAGCTTAGCGCGCGGTCAGGGCCTTTTCGAAGCTTTCTTT. Translation: CASSLARGQGLFEAFF. This rearrangement joins TRBV7-8 to TRBJ1-1; weak D call: TRBD1 (5 bases). The CDR3 spans 16 residues. Germline CDR1 is SGHVS and CDR2 is FQNEAQ. V was clipped by 0 bases and J by 8 bases, with 19 bases between them.

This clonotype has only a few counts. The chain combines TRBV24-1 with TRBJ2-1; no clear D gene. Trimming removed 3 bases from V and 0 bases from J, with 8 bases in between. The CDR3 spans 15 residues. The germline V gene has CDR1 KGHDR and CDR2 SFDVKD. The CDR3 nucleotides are TGTGCCACCAGTGATGGTTTGAGCTCCTACAATGAGCAGTTCTTC. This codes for CATSDGLSSYNEQFF.

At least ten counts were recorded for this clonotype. The CDR3 bases are TGTGCCAGCAGCTTCGGGGGTTCCTACGAGCAGTACGTC. It specifies CASSFGGSYEQYV. This chain uses TRBV7-9 with TRBJ2-7; D is possibly TRBD2 (6 bases). Germline loops: CDR1 SEHNR, CDR2 FQNEAQ (reference sequence). This CDR3 comprises 13 residues. Trimming pared 3 bases from V and 1 base from J, leaving 7 bases between.

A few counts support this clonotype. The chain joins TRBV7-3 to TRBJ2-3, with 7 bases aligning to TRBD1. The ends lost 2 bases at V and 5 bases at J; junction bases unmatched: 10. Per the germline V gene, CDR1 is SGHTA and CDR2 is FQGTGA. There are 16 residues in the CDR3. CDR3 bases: TGTGCCAGCAGCTTAGTTGGTGGTCCAGGGGGAGATACGCAGTATTTT. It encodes CASSLVGGPGGDTQYF.

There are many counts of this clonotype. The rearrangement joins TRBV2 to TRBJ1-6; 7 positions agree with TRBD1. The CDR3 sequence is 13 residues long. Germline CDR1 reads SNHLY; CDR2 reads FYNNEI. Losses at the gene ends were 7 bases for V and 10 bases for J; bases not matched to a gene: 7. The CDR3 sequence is CASTGQVGSPLHF. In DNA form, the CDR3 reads TGTGCCAGCACCGGACAGGTCGGCTCACCCCTCCACTTT.

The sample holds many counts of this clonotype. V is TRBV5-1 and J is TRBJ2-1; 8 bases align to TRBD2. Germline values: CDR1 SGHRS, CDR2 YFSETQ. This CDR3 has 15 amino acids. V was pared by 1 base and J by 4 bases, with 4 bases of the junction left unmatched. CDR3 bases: TGCGCCAGCAGCTTGTCGGCGGGGGGATACAATGAGCAGTTCTTC. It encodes CASSLSAGGYNEQFF.

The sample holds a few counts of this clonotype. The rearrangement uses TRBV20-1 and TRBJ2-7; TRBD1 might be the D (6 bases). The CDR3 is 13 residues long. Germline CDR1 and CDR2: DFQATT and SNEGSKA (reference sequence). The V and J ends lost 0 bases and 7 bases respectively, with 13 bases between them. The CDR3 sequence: CSARDLSRGEQYF. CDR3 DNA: TGCAGTGCTAGAGATTTATCGAGGGGGGAGCAGTACTTC.